This TCR beta chain appears in the sequencing data of a study of low-dose radiotherapy and immunotherapy resistance in tumors. Study as a whole: The schedule for Cohort 2 used 1 Gy per fraction every two weeks, which added up to 13 Gy over 26 weeks. From cycle 1 day 1, patients took oral aspirin 300 mg every day for four cycles.

Alpha- and beta-chain coverage of first-strand cDNA came from TRAV- and TRBV-specific primers. TCR amplification involved 20 PCR cycles with a constant-region primer and V-primer adapter. In vitro transcription served to amplify the mRNA that had been isolated. TCRdb called the reads again in MiXCR, with one record for every CDR3 protein. In the table there are more than 50,000 distinct CDR3 sequences, more than 25% of which are singletons. Time point reported: before trial treatment. Donors were given nivolumab, ipilimumab, aspirin, low-dose cyclophosphamide and low-dose radiotherapy. This CDR3 is 15 amino acids long. Germline CDR1 is LGHNA and CDR2 is YSLEER. The germline V and J ends were trimmed by 1 base and 4 bases, with 13 bases remaining between them. Ten or more counts support this clonotype.

The TCR originated in a male donor with rectosigmoid adenocarcinoma. This chain uses TRBV4-3 with TRBJ1-2, with no clear D. The material was PBMCs, obtained before treatment. The CDR3 DNA is TGCGCCAGCAGCCAAGTACAAGGCTTGCTCTATGGCTACACCTTC. It encodes CASSQVQGLLYGYTF.